Described below is a single TCR beta chain sequence and its context. These data originate in a study of blood T cells in healthy people across ages. CDR3 length: 16 amino acids. With 5 bases clipped from V and 10 bases from J, the junction kept 16 bases outside the gene matches. Per germline, CDR1 SGHTA and CDR2 FQGNSA. With a J-beta primer mix and a sample-barcoded 5' primer, a second PCR ran about 7 to 12 cycles. TCRdb passed the 5' RACE reads through MiXCR, listing each CDR3 protein once. The sample records about 970,000 distinct CDR3 sequences, roughly 47% being singletons. The chain couples TRBV7-2 to TRBJ2-3; TRBD2 matches at 9 bases. The source of this sequence is a woman in her sixties or seventies in good health. Material: blood. The CDR3 DNA is TGTGCCAGCAGCCTTGGGACTAGCCGAGGCCAAGGGGCGCAGTATTTT. Its protein is CASSLGTSRGQGAQYF.